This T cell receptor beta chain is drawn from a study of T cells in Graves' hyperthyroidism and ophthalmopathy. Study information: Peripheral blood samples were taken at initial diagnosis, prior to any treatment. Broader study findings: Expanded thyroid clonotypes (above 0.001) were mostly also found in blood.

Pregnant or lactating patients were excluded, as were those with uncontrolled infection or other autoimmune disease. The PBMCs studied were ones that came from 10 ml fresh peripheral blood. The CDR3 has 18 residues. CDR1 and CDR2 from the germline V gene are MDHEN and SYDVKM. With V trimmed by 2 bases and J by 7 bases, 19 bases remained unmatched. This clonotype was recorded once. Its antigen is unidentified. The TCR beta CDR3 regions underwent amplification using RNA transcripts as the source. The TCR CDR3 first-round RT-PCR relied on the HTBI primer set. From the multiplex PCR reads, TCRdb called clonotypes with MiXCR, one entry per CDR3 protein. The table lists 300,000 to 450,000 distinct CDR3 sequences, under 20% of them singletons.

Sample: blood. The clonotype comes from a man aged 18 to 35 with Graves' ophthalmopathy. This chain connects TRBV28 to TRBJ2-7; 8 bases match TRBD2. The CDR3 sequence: CASSLGGFQRGPLGEQYF. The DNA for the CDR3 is TGTGCCAGCAGTTTAGGGGGGTTTCAGCGGGGGCCCCTCGGAGAGCAGTACTTC. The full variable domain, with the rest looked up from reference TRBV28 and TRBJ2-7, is DVKVTQSSRYLVKRTGEKVFLECVQDMDHENMFWYRQDPGLGLRLIYFSYDVKMKEKGDIPEGYSVSREKKERFSLILESASTNQTSMYLCASSLGGFQRGPLGEQYFGPGTRLTVT.